The 29 T cell receptor beta chains below come from one sample, sequenced in a study of T cell changes during pregnancy in multiple sclerosis. Sequencing was performed with immunoSEQ multiplex PCR; in TCRdb, only in-frame clones are kept and a portion is missing. The profile shows 70,000 to 95,000 clones, 85% to 95% of them singletons. This specimen was peripheral blood, taken after pregnancy. These receptor sequences come from a female donor in good health, enrolled as a control in a pregnancy study.

The chain has TRBV18 and TRBJ2-7, with TRBD1 matching 7 bases. The CDR3 has 15 residues. CDR1 and CDR2 from the germline V gene are KGHSH and LQKENI. Trimming removed 4 bases from V and 7 bases from J; junction bases left unmatched: 13. CDR3 residues: CASSRPRQGPGEQYF. The CDR3 region has the DNA TGTGCCAGCTCACGACCTCGACAGGGTCCGGGGGAGCAGTACTTC.

The chain combines TRBV9 with TRBJ2-2, with TRBD2 matching over 9 bases. The length of the CDR3 is 15 residues. Germline CDR1 SGDLS, CDR2 YYNGEE. V dropped 7 bases and J dropped 3; count of bases not matched to a gene: 7. The CDR3 DNA reads as TGTGCCAGCTCCCCGACTAGCGGATACACCGGGGAGCTGTTTTTT. Residues: CASSPTSGYTGELFF.

The rearrangement joins TRBV5-4 to TRBJ2-1; 13 bases are a match to TRBD2. CDR3 length: 16 amino acids. CDR1 SGHNT and CDR2 YYREEE come from the germline V gene (reference sequence). With V trimmed by 0 bases and J by 12 bases, 9 bases remained unmatched. CDR3 sequence: CASSLALAGGPLVQFF. The CDR3, as DNA: TGTGCCAGCAGCTTGGCACTAGCGGGGGGGCCCCTCGTGCAGTTCTTC.

This chain connects TRBV7-3 to TRBJ1-2; 10 bases are a match to TRBD1. V lost 5 bases and J lost 6; bases outside the gene matches: 6. The CDR3 is 14 residues long. The germline gives CDR1 SGHTA, CDR2 FQGTGA. In DNA, the CDR3 is TGTGCCAGCAGCCCGACAGGGGGCCGGGATGGCTACACCTTC. Translated, it gives CASSPTGGRDGYTF. Complete variable domain (other parts from reference TRBV7-3 and TRBJ1-2): GAGVSQTPSNKVTEKGKYVELRCDPISGHTALYWYRQSLGQGPEFLIYFQGTGAADDSGLPNDRFFAVRPEGSVSTLKIQRTERGDSAVYLCASSPTGGRDGYTFGSGTRLTVV.

The V and J genes are TRBV9 and TRBJ1-2; 7 bases map to TRBD1. V shed 3 bases, J shed 7 bases, and the junction held 15 bases outside the gene matches. This CDR3 is 16 amino acids long. Germline V gives CDR1 SGDLS, CDR2 YYNGEE. CDR3 in amino acids: CASSDGPDPRGSGYTF. The CDR3 coding sequence is TGTGCCAGCAGCGACGGTCCGGATCCCAGGGGGAGTGGCTACACCTTC.

The chain is built from TRBV28 and TRBJ2-3; 12 nucleotides agree with TRBD2. Trimming removed 6 bases from V and 5 bases from J; junction bases left unmatched: 9. The CDR3 spans 16 residues. CDR1 is MDHEN, CDR2 SYDVKM, per germline. CDR3 DNA sequence: TGTGCCAGCAGCCGAGGACTAGCGGGGAGGGTAGATACGCAGTATTTT. This translates into CASSRGLAGRVDTQYF.

This clone has only a few counts. The CDR3 loop is CAAEVSTGSTDTQYF. CDR3 bases: TGCGCCGCCGAGGTGAGTACAGGTAGCACAGATACGCAGTATTTT. J is TRBJ2-3 and V is TRBV10-1, with D tentatively TRBD1 (5 bases). Germline V gene lookup returns CDR1 WNHNN and CDR2 SYGVQD (reference sequence). The ends were cut back, 11 bases at V and 0 bases at J, with 18 bases in the middle. CDR3 length: 15 residues.

V usage is TRBV6-5 and J usage is TRBJ1-1; no reliable D call. V was trimmed by 1 base and J by 5 bases, leaving 8 bases between them. The CDR3 contains 13 residues. Germline CDR1 is MNHEY and CDR2 is SVGAGI. CDR3 sequence reads: CASSYFRGTEAFF. The CDR3, as DNA: TGTGCCAGCAGTTACTTTCGGGGAACTGAAGCTTTCTTT.

This clone has a handful of counts. This chain links TRBV4-2 with TRBJ1-1, with TRBD1 matching 11 bases. With 1 base clipped from V and 10 bases from J, the junction kept 8 bases outside the gene matches. Germline V gene data show CDR1 as LGHNA and CDR2 as YNFKEQ. The CDR3 contains 15 residues. In DNA form, the CDR3 reads TGTGCCAGCAGCCAAGCCGGGACAGGGGGTCTTGCAGCTTTCTTT. Translated: CASSQAGTGGLAAFF.

The gene calls are TRBV7-3 and TRBJ2-3, with unresolved D. Trimming left V 2 bases short and J 2 bases short, with 5 bases between. This CDR3 spans 13 amino acids. Germline loops: CDR1 SGHTA, CDR2 FQGTGA. The CDR3 loop is CASSLGPTDTQYF. CDR3 DNA: TGTGCCAGCAGCTTAGGCCCCACAGATACGCAGTATTTT.

The gene calls are TRBV19 and TRBJ1-1; TRBD1 matches 7 bases. Losses at the gene ends were 5 bases for V and 1 base for J; bases not matched to a gene: 19. There are 19 residues in the CDR3. Germline V lookup: CDR1 LNHDA, CDR2 SQIVND (reference sequence). The CDR3 nucleotides read TGTGCCAGTAGTCCAGGGACAGATCTCACTGGGCCCAAGAACACTGAAGCTTTCTTT. Translating gives CASSPGTDLTGPKNTEAFF.

For this clone: Relative to the germline gene, one junction end is altered; a read error may explain this. The chain combines TRBV7-2 with TRBJ2-1; TRBD1 might be the D (5 bases). Germline V CDR1 and CDR2: SGHTA, FQGNSA. CDR3 length: 14 residues. CDR3 amino acids: CASSPVGPGYEQLF. DNA for the CDR3: TGTGCCAGCAGCCCTGTGGGGCCTGGATATGAGCAGCTCTTC.

This clone was counted only a few times. The CDR3 coding sequence is TGTGCCAGCAGCTTTGGACTAGCCACCGGGGAGCTGTTTTTT. This encodes CASSFGLATGELFF. The V call is TRBV5-6, the J call TRBJ2-2, with 8 bases matching TRBD2. This CDR3 is 14 amino acids long. With 2 bases clipped from V and 4 bases from J, the junction kept 1 base outside the gene matches. The germline V gene has CDR1 SGHDT and CDR2 YYEEEE.

The chain uses TRBV6-1 and TRBJ2-1; D perhaps matches TRBD2 (5 bases). With 6 bases removed from V and 0 bases from J, the gap between germline ends came to 12 bases. Per germline, CDR1 MNHNS and CDR2 SASEGT. This CDR3 is 15 amino acids long. The CDR3 is CASSRGQSSYNEQFF. The CDR3 coding sequence is TGTGCCAGCAGCAGAGGGCAGAGCTCCTACAATGAGCAGTTCTTC.

This clone was seen only once. The chain carries TRBV30 and TRBJ1-5; D ambiguous. Germline lookup yields CDR1 GTSNPN and CDR2 SVGIG (reference sequence). CDR3 length: 14 amino acids. The ends were cut back, 5 bases at V and 4 bases at J, with 15 bases in the middle. CDR3 in amino acids: CAWGLMGKNQPQHF. The CDR3 DNA sequence: TGTGCCTGGGGACTCATGGGAAAAAATCAGCCCCAGCATTTT.

The chain has TRBV7-6 and TRBJ2-1, with 14 bases identical to TRBD2. Germline V gives CDR1 SGHVS, CDR2 FNYEAQ. V shed 2 bases and J 2 bases; nucleotides not matched to a gene: 11. The CDR3 covers 20 residues. The CDR3 sequence: CASSLPGTSGGPGTYNEQFF. The CDR3 nucleotides read TGTGCCAGCAGCTTACCCGGGACTAGCGGGGGTCCCGGCACCTACAATGAGCAGTTCTTC.

The genes are TRBV7-9 and TRBJ1-3; D is undetermined. V was shortened by 5 bases and J by 4 bases, with 6 bases between the two germline ends. In germline, CDR1 is SEHNR, CDR2 FQNEAQ (reference sequence). The CDR3 loop spans 12 amino acids. CDR3 bases: TGTGCCAGCAGCCCCCTCGGAAACACCATATATTTT. Its protein is CASSPLGNTIYF.

The rearrangement uses TRBV15 and TRBJ2-7; 10 positions agree with TRBD2. CDR1 is LNHNV and CDR2 is YYDKDF in the germline V gene (reference sequence). V lost 3 bases, J lost 3 bases, and 8 bases stayed unmatched. The CDR3 is made up of 16 amino acids. The CDR3 region has the DNA TGTGCCACCAGCAGTGGGGCTAGCGGGAGTTTCTACGAGCAGTACTTC. Its protein is CATSSGASGSFYEQYF.

The rearrangement links TRBV2 to TRBJ2-1, with TRBD2 matching over 10 bases. CDR1 and CDR2 (germline): SNHLY, FYNNEI. The V gene end was trimmed by 7 bases and the J gene end by 4 bases; junction bases not matched to a gene: 31. The CDR3 runs to 23 residues. Here the CDR3 reads CASNNDGGSSYPSGSRPYNEQFF. In nucleotides, the CDR3 is TGTGCCAGCAATAACGATGGGGGGTCATCTTACCCTAGCGGGAGTCGGCCGTACAATGAGCAGTTCTTC. Together with reference TRBV2 and TRBJ2-1, the CDR3 gives the full variable domain: EPEVTQTPSHQVTQMGQEVILRCVPISNHLYFYWYRQILGQKVEFLVSFYNNEISEKSEIFDDQFSVERPDGSNFTLKIRSTKLEDSAMYFCASNNDGGSSYPSGSRPYNEQFFGPGTRLTVL.

A few counts support this clone. This sequence joins TRBV19 and TRBJ1-1; 8 positions agree with TRBD1. Losses at the gene ends were 5 bases for V and 0 bases for J; bases not matched to a gene: 8. The length of the CDR3 is 16 residues. Germline lookup yields CDR1 LNHDA and CDR2 SQIVND (reference sequence). CDR3 amino acids: CASSVTGGQLNTEAFF. The CDR3 DNA reads as TGTGCCAGTAGTGTAACAGGGGGGCAATTGAACACTGAAGCTTTCTTT.

This chain uses TRBV7-9 with TRBJ1-4; D unresolved. The germline V gene has CDR1 SEHNR and CDR2 FQNEAQ (reference sequence). The CDR3 totals 17 residues. V lost 4 bases to trimming and J lost 2 bases, with 17 bases between them. The CDR3: CASSSTRYSRTNEKLFF. The CDR3 coding sequence is TGTGCCAGCAGCTCAACACGGTACAGCAGGACTAATGAAAAACTGTTTTTT.

The chain is built from TRBV10-3 and TRBJ1-1; the match to TRBD1 covers 7 bases. Trimming removed 7 bases from V and 5 bases from J; junction bases left unmatched: 10. Germline CDR1 and CDR2: ENHRY and SYGVKD. The CDR3 sequence is 14 residues long. CDR3 loop: CAINPGTVVTEAFF. CDR3 nucleotide sequence: TGTGCCATCAACCCCGGGACAGTGGTGACTGAAGCTTTCTTT.

The chain recombines TRBV7-9 with TRBJ2-2, with TRBD2 matching 7 bases. CDR3 size: 14 residues. V shed 4 bases, J shed 8 bases, and the junction held 7 bases outside the gene matches. CDR1 is SEHNR and CDR2 is FQNEAQ in the germline V gene (reference sequence). CDR3 loop: CASSWEGPWGELFF. CDR3 DNA: TGTGCCAGCAGCTGGGAGGGTCCTTGGGGGGAGCTGTTTTTT. The full variable domain, completed using reference TRBV7-9 and TRBJ2-2, is DTGVSQNPRHKITKRGQNVTFRCDPISEHNRLYWYRQTLGQGPEFLTYFQNEAQLEKSRLLSDRFSAERPKGSFSTLEIQRTEQGDSAMYLCASSWEGPWGELFFGEGSRLTVL.

The V gene is TRBV7-3, the J gene TRBJ2-1, with TRBD2 matching over 9 bases. The CDR3 extends over 15 amino acids. After removal of 6 bases from V and 8 bases from J, the junction contained 11 bases not matched to a gene. Germline V gene sequence: CDR1 SGHTA, CDR2 FQGTGA. The CDR3 here is CASRGEGSGSYEQFF. The CDR3 region has the DNA TGTGCCAGCAGAGGGGAGGGTAGCGGGAGCTATGAGCAGTTCTTC.

The rearrangement joins TRBV5-8 to TRBJ2-6; 9 nucleotides agree with TRBD2. Germline CDR1 reads SGHTS; CDR2 reads YDEGEE. V was pared by 3 bases and J by 2 bases, with 9 bases of the junction left unmatched. The CDR3 contains 18 residues. In DNA form, the CDR3 reads TGTGCCAGCAGCTCCCGTGGCGGGAGGGCCCCTGGGGCCAACGTCCTGACTTTC. Residues: CASSSRGGRAPGANVLTF.

This chain links TRBV6-1 with TRBJ2-7, with 7 bases lining up with TRBD1. The CDR3 consists of 15 residues. The ends lost 6 bases at V and 3 bases at J; junction bases unmatched: 11. Germline V gene data show CDR1 as MNHNS and CDR2 as SASEGT. In nucleotides, the CDR3 is TGTGCCAGCAGAACTTCAGACAGGGAATTCTACGAGCAGTACTTC. Translation: CASRTSDREFYEQYF.

This clone is a singleton in its sample. The V and J genes are TRBV14 and TRBJ2-2; D remains ambiguous. The CDR3 runs to 13 residues. V was cut by 1 base and J by 2 bases, with 2 bases left in between. Germline V gene sequence: CDR1 SGHDN, CDR2 FVKESK. CDR3 sequence reads: CASSQVNTGELFF. The CDR3 DNA sequence: TGTGCCAGCAGCCAAGTAAACACCGGGGAGCTGTTTTTT.

The CDR3 DNA follows: TGCAGCGTTGAAGGTAGCGGGAAGGAGAATGAGCAGTTCTTC. Protein: CSVEGSGKENEQFF. The genes are TRBV29-1 and TRBJ2-1; 8 nucleotides match TRBD2. CDR3 length: 14 amino acids. In germline, CDR1 is SQVTM, CDR2 ANQGSEA. The J segment lost 7 bases and the V segment lost 1 base, leaving 6 bases of the junction unmatched.

V usage is TRBV7-6 and J usage is TRBJ1-2, with a weak D call TRBD1 (6 bases). CDR1 SGHVS and CDR2 FNYEAQ come from the germline V gene. V was trimmed by 5 bases and J by 2 bases, leaving 12 bases between them. The CDR3 totals 14 residues. The CDR3 sequence is CASSPLDRNYGYTF. In DNA, the CDR3 is TGTGCCAGCAGCCCGTTGGACAGAAACTATGGCTACACCTTC.